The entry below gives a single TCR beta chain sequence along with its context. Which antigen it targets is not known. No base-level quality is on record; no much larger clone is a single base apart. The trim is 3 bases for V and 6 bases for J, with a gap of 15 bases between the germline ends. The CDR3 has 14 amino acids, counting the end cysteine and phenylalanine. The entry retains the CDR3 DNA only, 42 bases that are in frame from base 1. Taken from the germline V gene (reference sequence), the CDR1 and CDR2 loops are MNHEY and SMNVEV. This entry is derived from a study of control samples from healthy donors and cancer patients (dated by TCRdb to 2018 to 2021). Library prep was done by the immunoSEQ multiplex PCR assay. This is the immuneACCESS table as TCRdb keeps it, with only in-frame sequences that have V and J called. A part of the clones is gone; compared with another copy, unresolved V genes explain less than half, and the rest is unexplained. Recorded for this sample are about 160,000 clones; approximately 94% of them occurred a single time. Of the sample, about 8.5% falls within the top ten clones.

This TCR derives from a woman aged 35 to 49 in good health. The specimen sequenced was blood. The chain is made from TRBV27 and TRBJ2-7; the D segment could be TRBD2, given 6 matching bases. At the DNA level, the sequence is TGTGCCAGCAGTTTTGGGACCACAGCGGGCGAGCAGTACTTC. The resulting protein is CASSFGTTAGEQYF.